The entry below gives a single TCR beta chain sequence along with its context. The data belong to a study of blood T cell repertoires in COVID-19. The method was immunoSEQ multiplex PCR; TCRdb's version includes in-frame clones alone and lacks a portion of them. The sample yields 120,000 or so clones, around 85% seen once. Trimming cost V 5 bases and J 0 bases, with 10 bases left between them. CDR3 size: 14 residues. CDR1 and CDR2 from the germline V gene are SQVTM and ANQGSEA. This chain links TRBV29-1 with TRBJ1-4, with no clear D. Sequencing was carried out using peripheral blood. The receptor was derived from a man under 40 with COVID-19, enrolled during active disease. DNA of the CDR3: TGCAGCGTTTCCCGACATGCAACTAATGAAAAACTGTTTTTT. Protein product: CSVSRHATNEKLFF.